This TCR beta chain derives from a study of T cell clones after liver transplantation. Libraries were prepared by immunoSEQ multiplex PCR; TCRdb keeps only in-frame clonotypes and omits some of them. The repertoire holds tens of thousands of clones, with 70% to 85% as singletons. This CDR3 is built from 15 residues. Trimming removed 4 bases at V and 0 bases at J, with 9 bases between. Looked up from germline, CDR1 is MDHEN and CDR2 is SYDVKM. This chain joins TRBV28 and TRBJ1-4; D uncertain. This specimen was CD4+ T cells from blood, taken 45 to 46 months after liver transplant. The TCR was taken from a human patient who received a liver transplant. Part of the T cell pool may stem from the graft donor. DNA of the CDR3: TGTGCCAGCAGTTCGACGCGGTCAACTAATGAAAAACTGTTTTTT. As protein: CASSSTRSTNEKLFF. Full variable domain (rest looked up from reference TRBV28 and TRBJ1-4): DVKVTQSSRYLVKRTGEKVFLECVQDMDHENMFWYRQDPGLGLRLIYFSYDVKMKEKGDIPEGYSVSREKKERFSLILESASTNQTSMYLCASSSTRSTNEKLFFGSGTQLSVL.